The 26 T cell receptor beta chains in this list originate from one sample, sequenced in a study of beta chain features in type 1 diabetes (dated by TCRdb to 2017 to 2018). Beyond this particular receptor, the publication reports: In all four CD4+ subsets, TCRB CDR3 length was moderately but significantly shorter in type 1 diabetes patients.

The antigens for these receptors are not known. Libraries were prepared through the immunoSEQ multiplex PCR assay. The High Capacity cDNA Reverse Transcription Kit was used to reverse transcribe all of the isolated RNA, meaning that expressed TCRB transcripts were what got sequenced. TCRdb mirrors the immuneACCESS table, restricted to in-frame sequences. Some clones are absent from its copies; in checked studies, under half trace to an unresolved V gene, and the reason for the others is unknown. The sample table shows 400,000 or so clones, and roughly 13% are seen once. The ten largest clonotypes hold roughly 0.0097% of the sample. The sequencing input was naive CD4+ T cells from blood. The cell subset or site label, read with the paper, signifies: true naive CD4+ T cells. These receptors all stem from a woman between 18 and 29 years old with type 1 diabetes.

J is TRBJ2-1 and V is TRBV6-1, with D tentatively TRBD2 (5 bases). The V end was cut by 4 bases, the J end by 8 bases, with 15 bases between. This CDR3 spans 14 amino acids. Germline V CDR1 and CDR2: MNHNS, SASEGT. CDR3 DNA: TGTGCCAGCAGTGGCTATCAGAGGGTGGATGAGCAGTTCTTC. Its protein product is CASSGYQRVDEQFF.

This clone came up a few times. The rearrangement joins TRBV7-2 to TRBJ2-6, with D perhaps matching TRBD2 (5 bases). V lost 5 bases and J 0 bases, leaving 14 bases between the germline ends. Germline V CDR1 and CDR2: SGHTA, FQGNSA. CDR3 length: 17 amino acids. CDR3 region: CASSDSPGNSGANVLTF. CDR3 DNA sequence: TGTGCCAGCAGCGACTCACCGGGAAACTCTGGGGCCAACGTCCTGACTTTC. The complete variable domain, with remaining parts taken from reference TRBV7-2 and TRBJ2-6, reads GAGVSQSPSNKVTEKGKDVELRCDPISGHTALYWYRQSLGQGLEFLIYFQGNSAPDKSGLPSDRFSAERTGGSVSTLTIQRTQQEDSAVYLCASSDSPGNSGANVLTFGAGSRLTVL.

This clone has just a few counts. This chain links TRBV4-1 with TRBJ2-7; weak D call: TRBD2 (5 bases). The CDR3 consists of 15 residues. Germline V gene sequence: CDR1 MGHRA, CDR2 YSYEKL. Trimming took 0 bases from V and 5 from J, leaving 14 bases between them. The CDR3 nucleotides read TGCGCCAGCAGCCAAGAAGGGAGAGGTGGTCACGAGCAGTACTTC. This gives the protein CASSQEGRGGHEQYF.

The CDR3 DNA reads as TGTGCCACCAGCTCGGACAGAAGCCAGCCCCAGCATTTT. Amino acid sequence: CATSSDRSQPQHF. V gene TRBV15 combines with J gene TRBJ1-5; a possible D gene is TRBD1 (6 bases). The germline V and J ends were trimmed by 5 bases and 7 bases, with 12 bases remaining between them. The CDR3 is made up of 13 amino acids. Germline CDR1 is LNHNV and CDR2 is YYDKDF (reference sequence). Looking up the rest from reference TRBV15 and TRBJ1-5 gives the full variable domain: DAMVIQNPRYQVTQFGKPVTLSCSQTLNHNVMYWYQQKSSQAPKLLFHYYDKDFNNEADTPDNFQSRRPNTSFCFLDIRSPGLGDTAMYLCATSSDRSQPQHFGDGTRLSIL.

The chain couples TRBV27 to TRBJ2-7, with TRBD1 identical over 7 bases. The CDR3 has 16 amino acids. Trimming removed 3 bases from V and 4 bases from J; junction bases left unmatched: 12. Germline CDR1 is MNHEY and CDR2 is SMNVEV (reference sequence). In nucleotides, the CDR3 is TGTGCCAGCAGTTTCGGCCTGAGGGGGCGCGGATACGAGCAGTACTTC. Protein product: CASSFGLRGRGYEQYF.

This clone was counted between two and nine times. This chain connects TRBV4-1 to TRBJ2-3; 12 nucleotides agree with TRBD2. The CDR3 extends over 17 amino acids. The germline V gene encodes CDR1 MGHRA and CDR2 YSYEKL. V was pared by 2 bases and J by 3 bases, with 6 bases of the junction left unmatched. The CDR3 is CASSQPTSGSRTDTQYF. The CDR3 DNA reads as TGCGCCAGCAGCCAACCGACTAGCGGGAGTAGGACAGATACGCAGTATTTT.

The gene calls are TRBV30 and TRBJ2-3, with 14 bases identical to TRBD2. The V and J ends lost 5 bases and 0 bases, in that order; junction bases with no gene match: 7. Germline V gives CDR1 GTSNPN, CDR2 SVGIG (reference sequence). The CDR3 is made up of 17 amino acids. The CDR3 sequence: CAWGGLAGGSSTDTQYF. DNA of the CDR3: TGTGCCTGGGGCGGACTAGCGGGAGGCTCTAGCACAGATACGCAGTATTTT. Based on the CDR3 plus reference TRBV30 and TRBJ2-3, the full variable domain is SQTIHQWPATLVQPVGSPLSLECTVEGTSNPNLYWYRQAAGRGLQLLFYSVGIGQISSEVPQNLSASRPQDRQFILSSKKLLLSDSGFYLCAWGGLAGGSSTDTQYFGPGTRLTVL.

The chain uses TRBV28 and TRBJ2-5; D not certain. V lost 5 bases, J lost 2 bases, and 9 bases lay in between. CDR1 is MDHEN, CDR2 SYDVKM, per germline. The CDR3 loop spans 13 amino acids. This CDR3 reads CASSPGSQETQYF. The CDR3 DNA is TGTGCCAGCAGTCCCGGGTCTCAAGAGACCCAGTACTTC.

CDR3 nucleotides: TGTGCCATCCGGACAGCAGATAACAATCAGCCCCAGCATTTT. Encoded protein: CAIRTADNNQPQHF. This sequence joins TRBV10-3 and TRBJ1-5; D is possibly TRBD1 (6 bases). V lost 8 bases and J 3 bases, leaving 14 bases between the germline ends. Germline V gives CDR1 ENHRY, CDR2 SYGVKD. CDR3 size: 14 residues.

The chain links TRBV5-4 to TRBJ2-7, with D tentatively TRBD2 (6 bases). The CDR3 is made up of 14 amino acids. Trimming removed 4 bases from V and 1 base from J, with 12 bases in between. Germline CDR1 is SGHNT and CDR2 is YYREEE (reference sequence). CDR3 coding DNA: TGTGCCAGCAGCCCAGCGGGCACATCCTACGAGCAGTACTTC. This translates into CASSPAGTSYEQYF.

The chain joins TRBV11-2 to TRBJ2-5; 11 positions match TRBD1. CDR1 is SGHAT, CDR2 FQNNGV, per germline. V was pared by 5 bases and J by 5 bases, with 7 bases of the junction left unmatched. The CDR3 is made up of 15 amino acids. The CDR3 is CASSRRTGGGETQYF. The CDR3 DNA is TGTGCCAGCAGCCGAAGGACAGGGGGCGGCGAGACCCAGTACTTC.

This clone was seen a few times. The genes are TRBV9 and TRBJ2-1, with 9 nucleotides matching TRBD2. Germline V gives CDR1 SGDLS, CDR2 YYNGEE. V gave up 1 base and J gave up 5 bases; unmatched junction bases: 19. The CDR3 loop spans 20 amino acids. CDR3 bases: TGTGCCAGCAGCGTACCCGCTGGGCGGGGGGGCGTATCGATTGACAATGAGCAGTTCTTC. The encoded protein is CASSVPAGRGGVSIDNEQFF. Full variable domain (remainder filled in from reference TRBV9 and TRBJ2-1): DSGVTQTPKHLITATGQRVTLRCSPRSGDLSVYWYQQSLDQGLQFLIQYYNGEERAKGNILERFSAQQFPDLHSELNLSSLELGDSALYFCASSVPAGRGGVSIDNEQFFGPGTRLTVL.

This clone was recorded a few times. The chain employs TRBV20-1 and TRBJ2-1; no clear D gene. The V and J ends lost 6 bases and 6 bases respectively, with 9 bases between them. The CDR3 runs to 11 residues. The germline gives CDR1 DFQATT, CDR2 SNEGSKA (reference sequence). CDR3 sequence reads: CSAKRGNEQFF. As DNA, the CDR3 is TGCAGTGCCAAGCGAGGCAATGAGCAGTTCTTC.

This clone was seen a few times. The rearrangement joins TRBV5-4 to TRBJ2-1; D is uncertain. Germline assignment: CDR1 SGHNT and CDR2 YYREEE (reference sequence). The CDR3 has 16 amino acids. Between the trimmed V and J ends, which lost 0 bases and 8 bases, there was a span of 18 bases. In DNA, the CDR3 is TGTGCCAGCAGCTTGGTCGGAGAGGCTAGTTGGGATGAGCAGTTCTTC. Translation gives CASSLVGEASWDEQFF.

There are a few counts of this clone. The rearrangement links TRBV18 to TRBJ2-3; no reliable D call. Per the germline V gene, CDR1 is KGHSH and CDR2 is LQKENI. V was shortened by 6 bases and J by 6 bases, with 7 bases between the two germline ends. This CDR3 comprises 11 residues. The DNA of the CDR3 is TGTGCCAGCTCCAAACATGATACGCAGTATTTT. Translated, it gives CASSKHDTQYF. Complete variable domain (other parts from reference TRBV18 and TRBJ2-3): NAGVMQNPRHLVRRRGQEARLRCSPMKGHSHVYWYRQLPEEGLKFMVYLQKENIIDESGMPKERFSAEFPKEGPSILRIQQVVRGDSAAYFCASSKHDTQYFGPGTRLTVL.

This clone came up a few times. The chain employs TRBV13 and TRBJ1-4; D is uncertain. Per the germline V gene, CDR1 is PRHDT and CDR2 is FYEKMQ (reference sequence). The CDR3 has 16 amino acids. Trimming cost V 0 bases and J 0 bases, with 8 bases left between them. This CDR3 reads CASSLGVTATNEKLFF. The CDR3 DNA reads as TGTGCCAGCAGCTTAGGGGTCACGGCAACTAATGAAAAACTGTTTTTT.

The J gene is TRBJ2-2, the V gene TRBV4-3; TRBD1 matches 7 bases. The CDR3 covers 17 residues. The ends lost 1 base at V and 7 bases at J; junction bases unmatched: 12. CDR1 LGHNA and CDR2 YSLEER come from the germline V gene. The CDR3: CASSQGKNLRGFGELFF. CDR3 nucleotides: TGCGCCAGCAGCCAAGGGAAGAACCTCAGGGGGTTCGGGGAGCTGTTTTTT.

The table lists this clone with a few counts. The rearrangement joins TRBV21-1 to TRBJ1-5; no DNA check was done on the table's D call, TRBD1. TRBV21-1 is labeled a pseudogene. CDR3 length: 15 amino acids. CDR3 sequence (DNA): TGTGCCAGCAGCAAAGGTATGGAAGGGGAACAGCCCCAGCATTTT. Its protein is CASSKGMEGEQPQHF.

V is TRBV19 and J is TRBJ1-5; D unresolved. Germline V gene lookup returns CDR1 LNHDA and CDR2 SQIVND (reference sequence). Trimming stripped 4 bases from V and 3 bases from J, with 10 bases between. This CDR3 has 14 amino acids. CDR3 loop: CASSRGTTNQPQHF. Here the CDR3 DNA reads TGTGCCAGTAGTAGAGGTACTACCAATCAGCCCCAGCATTTT.

This sequence joins TRBV29-1 and TRBJ1-2; 8 bases map to TRBD1. Trimming at V came to 4 bases and at J to 6 bases, leaving 13 bases not matched to a gene. From germline, CDR1 is SQVTM and CDR2 ANQGSEA. The CDR3 is 15 amino acids. CDR3 region: CSVGGVTGVEDGYTF. The CDR3 region has the DNA TGCAGCGTTGGGGGAGTGACAGGGGTTGAAGATGGCTACACCTTC.

The V call is TRBV28, the J call TRBJ2-5; D possibly corresponds to TRBD1 (5 bases). Germline V gives CDR1 MDHEN, CDR2 SYDVKM. The CDR3 is 13 residues long. The V gene lost 8 bases and the J gene lost 2 bases, with 12 bases spanning the gap. The CDR3 spells CASCQGAQETQYF. As DNA, the CDR3 is TGTGCCAGCTGCCAAGGGGCGCAAGAGACCCAGTACTTC.

The CDR3, as DNA: TGTGCCAGCAGCACCACTTACAGGGGAAGCACAGATACGCAGTATTTT. Its translation is CASSTTYRGSTDTQYF. This chain links TRBV7-9 with TRBJ2-3; 7 bases align to TRBD1. V lost 5 bases, J lost 0 bases, and 8 bases stayed unmatched. Germline CDR1 SEHNR, CDR2 FQNEAQ (reference sequence). The CDR3 has 16 residues. Full variable domain (rest looked up from reference TRBV7-9 and TRBJ2-3): DTGVSQNPRHKITKRGQNVTFRCDPISEHNRLYWYRQTLGQGPEFLTYFQNEAQLEKSRLLSDRFSAERPKGSFSTLEIQRTEQGDSAMYLCASSTTYRGSTDTQYFGPGTRLTVL.

In this sample, this clone turned up a few times. The gene calls are TRBV25-1 and TRBJ2-1; TRBD1 is a possible D gene (5 bases). V lost 6 bases to trimming and J lost 7 bases, with 13 bases between them. This CDR3 contains 13 residues. In germline, CDR1 is MGHDK, CDR2 SYGVNS. The CDR3 reads CASRSSGKNEQFF. CDR3 sequence (DNA): TGTGCCAGCAGAAGTTCAGGGAAAAATGAGCAGTTCTTC.

This clone showed up just a few times. The chain is built from TRBV28 and TRBJ2-3; unclear D gene. Germline CDR1 and CDR2: MDHEN and SYDVKM. V dropped 5 bases and J dropped 4 bases, with 4 bases sitting between them. This CDR3 is built from 11 residues. This chain's CDR3 is CASSPADTQYF. In nucleotides, the CDR3 is TGTGCCAGCAGTCCGGCAGATACGCAGTATTTT.

The J gene is TRBJ2-1, the V gene TRBV9, with 10 bases identical to TRBD2. This CDR3 comprises 16 residues. CDR1 is SGDLS and CDR2 is YYNGEE in the germline V gene. The V segment lost 0 bases and the J segment 6 bases; nucleotides outside the gene matches: 6. CDR3 residues: CASSVERLAGRNEQFF. The DNA of the CDR3 is TGTGCCAGCAGCGTAGAAAGACTAGCGGGCCGCAATGAGCAGTTCTTC. The whole variable domain, remainder taken from reference TRBV9 and TRBJ2-1, is DSGVTQTPKHLITATGQRVTLRCSPRSGDLSVYWYQQSLDQGLQFLIQYYNGEERAKGNILERFSAQQFPDLHSELNLSSLELGDSALYFCASSVERLAGRNEQFFGPGTRLTVL.

The chain combines TRBV30 with TRBJ2-7; tentative D call: TRBD2 (6 bases). Germline V lookup: CDR1 GTSNPN, CDR2 SVGIG (reference sequence). V dropped 2 bases and J dropped 11 bases, with 16 bases sitting between them. This CDR3 comprises 12 residues. The CDR3 sequence is CAWSPSGLLEYF. DNA for the CDR3: TGTGCCTGGAGTCCATCGGGACTCCTAGAGTACTTC.